This entry is about one T cell receptor beta chain. What it recognizes is unknown. Amplification of TCR alpha and beta CDR3 regions from RNA used iRepertoire nested multiplex PCR. One-step reverse transcription and amplification started from approximately 100-400 ng of tissue mRNA or PBMC total RNA. From the multiplex PCR reads, TCRdb called clonotypes with MiXCR, one entry per CDR3 protein. The data hold 150,000 to 200,000 distinct CDR3 sequences, with roughly 45% observed a single time. The sample belongs to a study of glioma-infiltrating T cells. Germline assignment: CDR1 SGHRS and CDR2 YFSETQ. V shed 3 bases and J shed 5 bases, with 12 bases lying between them. This CDR3 region has 14 residues. Study-wide results and caveats: Above-expected tissue-blood divergence occurred in all gliomas, most in low-grade ones. CDR3 overlap between tissue and blood was very small.

The receptor's source is a human donor with low-grade glioma or glioblastoma, undergoing nonglioma brain surgery, or in good health (not recorded which). This chain joins TRBV5-1 and TRBJ2-1; the D gene is possibly TRBD1 (5 bases). Sequencing input: glioma tissue, nonneoplastic brain tissue, or PBMCs (not recorded which). The CDR3 DNA reads TGCGCCAGCAGCTCACTACAGGCGAACAATGAGCAGTTCTTC. Residues: CASSSLQANNEQFF.